This T cell receptor (beta chain) came from a study of T cell responses to AZD1222 COVID-19 vaccine. General study results and limits: Elevations in Spike-specific TCR breadth and depth followed administration of two AZD1222 doses.

Comment on this clone: What it recognizes is unknown.

Some clones are missing from TCRdb's copy, which holds only in-frame ones; the method was immunoSEQ multiplex PCR. Here the sample spans 150,000 to 200,000 clones, 80% to 90% being singletons. With 10 bases clipped from V and 0 bases from J, the junction kept 8 bases outside the gene matches. Germline CDR1 ENHRY, CDR2 SYGVKD. The CDR3 covers 14 residues. The chain uses TRBV10-3 and TRBJ1-1, with 7 nucleotides matching TRBD1. This clonotype was obtained from an adult who received the MenACWY meningococcal vaccine as a control. The sample here was peripheral blood, taken 28 days after the second dose of the MenACWY control vaccine. For the CDR3, the DNA is TGTGCCACAGGGGGACCATCTATGAACACTGAAGCTTTCTTT. This gives the protein CATGGPSMNTEAFF.